The sequence of this T cell receptor (beta chain) was determined in a study of cytomegalovirus exposure and HLA in healthy donors (dated by TCRdb to 2016 to 2017). For context, the study as a whole: An earlier analysis of 587 of the donors reported more than 250 Gb of sequence data and about 100 million unique TCR beta sequences from 150 million to 200 million T cells. Approximately 330 gigabases of sequencing data and approximately 91 million unique TCR sequences made up an early release that covered some 640 HLA-typed donors. The genetic ancestry cluster associated with self-reported Caucasian donors included about 84% of the approximately 400 genotyped donors. The aim of the study was to test whether cataloging public T cell receptors could identify signatures of past pathogen exposure. The study profiled the T cell repertoires of 500 to 800 subjects by immunosequencing and related them to cytomegalovirus serostatus. Along with the approximately 650-subject first cohort, a separate validation cohort of 120 different subjects was used. To predict cytomegalovirus infection status, the study brought together high-throughput TCR immunosequencing, statistical association of individual TCRs with disease status, and machine learning. In a later analysis, previously published TCR beta repertoires from hundreds of donors were re-analyzed and high-resolution HLA genotyping was added so that TCR occurrence patterns could be studied. Rather than using new phenotypic data, the later analysis identified candidate immune exposures from TCR beta sequences and from how often those sequences occurred across donors. An earlier analysis of fewer than 750 of the donors used high-throughput TCR beta sequencing to judge whether each TCR beta V gene segment behaved as functional or pseudogenic. Alongside the repertoire data, information on donor age, sex, ethnicity and CMV serostatus was compiled. A later genetic analysis took genome-wide SNP genotypes for about 55% of the 666 donors and used that subset as a discovery cohort. Every repertoire in the discovery cohort had been generated on one and the same sequencing platform. Class I and class II HLA loci were covered by the typing at four-digit resolution. Typing coverage varied by locus: 629-630 donors for A, B, C, DRB1 and DQB1; approximately 500 for DQA1; over 600 for DPA1; 400 to 480 for DPB1. Four or five DR-DQ haplotypes were handled as single units for association and clustering, since linkage in the cohort was strong. Among about 390 genotyped donors of the cohort, an average of approximately 250,000 unique TCR beta nucleotide sequences were sequenced per donor, about a sixth of them non-productive. The paper as a whole reports these results and caveats: The only immune exposure information available for the cohort was CMV serostatus. The authors suggested that the approach could potentially be extended to other disease states and immunological phenotypes. This cohort had only TCR beta chains sequenced, and the lack of alpha or paired-chain data limited which features could be detected. In vitro tests confirmed that a few of the cytomegalovirus-associated TCR beta chains recognize cytomegalovirus antigens. Compared with the roughly 600-donor mean, donors in an Asian-associated ancestry cluster had fewer N-insertions in productive TCRs, according to a later genetic analysis. The sequencing pipeline was judged likely to have produced a cluster of highly shared sequence variants as a technical artifact. The earlier analysis of 450 to 700 of the donors excluded roughly 16 rarely observed V segments, including chromosome 9 orphons, because counts were too low. In a later analysis, HLA-associated TCR beta chains were found to be more clonally expanded and to have lower generation probabilities than equally common non-associated chains. V-gene and J-gene trimming of TCR beta chains was associated with a missense DCLRE1C variant in a later genetic analysis, and the association was replicated in an independent cohort. When HLA alleles, especially DR and DQ, strongly co-occurred, TCR associations were difficult to assign to individual alleles. A further reported finding was that TCR beta sequences accurately predicted the HLA-A and HLA-B alleles for most subjects in the first cohort. HLA typing was unavailable for some donors at each locus, so association tests used only the typed subset. A later analysis found that TCR association rates varied across HLA loci, with DRB1 alleles showing the most associated TCRs and HLA-C alleles the fewest. Some IMGT-functional V segments, including TRBV6-2 and TRBV6-3, could not be distinguished by the 87-base-pair reads and were therefore excluded. Most TCR sequences were observed very rarely across donors, whereas some public TCRs were present in many individuals. In an earlier analysis of more than 450 of the donors, most TCR beta V segments were observed in productive rearrangements about 87% or about 30% of the time, broadly matching IMGT annotations. A later analysis reported that several top co-occurrence clusters appeared linked to parvovirus B19, influenza, CMV and Epstein-Barr virus. Sequencing depth was assumed to be roughly uniform across donors in the presence/absence analyses, though that assumption may not hold. A later analysis associated 15,000 or so TCR beta sequences with specific HLA alleles at a false discovery rate of 0.05. Linkage disequilibrium might explain the correlated functional status among segregating V segments, but an unknown experimental factor could not be ruled out. A later analysis found that most CMV-associated TCR beta chains appeared HLA-restricted, with HLA associations seemingly driven largely by CMV exposure. The classifier was reported to diagnose cytomegalovirus status with high specificity and sensitivity in both the original and validation cohorts. The study gave a list of roughly 150 TCR beta chains associated with cytomegalovirus.

As concerns this clone: There is no known antigen for this receptor.

The junction shows trimming of 2 bases on V and 11 bases on J, and the gene matches do not reach 15 bases of it. The CDR3 numbers 15 residues from cysteine through phenylalanine. Of the read, only the CDR3 DNA is kept; its 45 bases are in frame from base 1. The germline V gene encodes CDR1 GTSNPN and CDR2 SVGIG (reference sequence). The cohort was made up of around 720 healthy bone marrow donors. At the time of sampling, every cohort member was nominally healthy, though immune exposures that went unrecorded were likely present. The donor tested CMV seropositive and was one of the 289 seropositive cohort members. A peripheral blood sample was collected from each donor, and TCR beta sequencing was performed on peripheral blood mononuclear cells. The Qiagen DNeasy Blood Extraction Kit was used to extract genomic DNA from the blood cell samples. The receptor library was made with the immunoSEQ multiplex PCR assay. The multiplex PCR relied on a mix of 60 forward primers for TCR Vbeta segments and 13 reverse primers for TCR Jbeta segments. Amplification of the CDR3 region of rearranged TCR beta genes was performed with a multiplex PCR assay on genomic DNA. The Illumina HiSeq System was used to sequence the amplified TCR beta libraries as 87-base-pair reads. The authors' pipeline ran thus. A later analysis counted approximately 76 million unique TCR beta chains across the roughly 700 repertoires, and around 9.9 million of these chains were shared by at least two donors. Raw reads were error-corrected and collapsed into unique sequences by a nearest-neighbor algorithm in which closely related sequences were merged to remove PCR and sequencing errors. CDR3 sequences were aligned to IMGT reference sequences to assign V, D and J gene segments. For a sequence to be retained, at least a six-nucleotide match to both a V gene segment and a J gene segment was required. Rearrangements were called productive when the CDR3 lacked stop codons and stayed in frame with V and J; all others were non-productive. Following IMGT convention, CDR3 was defined as the stretch from the second conserved V-encoded cysteine up to the conserved J-encoded phenylalanine. The earlier analysis of about 590 of the donors excluded sequences that lacked an unambiguous match to a single V gene segment. An earlier analysis of just under 600 of the donors called V segments functional above 56.7% productive rearrangements and segregating when the between-donor standard deviation exceeded 5%. To diagnose cytomegalovirus status from the catalog of TCR beta chain sequences, a statistical classification framework was built. V and J gene assignment, in a later analysis, came from comparing TCR nucleotide sequences with IMGT/GENE-DB human TR gene sequences. The TCRdist pipeline was used in a later analysis to assign CDR3 sequences and most-parsimonious VDJ recombination scenarios. In a later analysis, each TCR beta chain was defined by its CDR3 amino acid sequence together with its V-gene family, and reads without a unique V-gene family were excluded. In a later analysis, around 600 highly shared, low-generation-probability nucleotide sequences were removed to address suspected cross-contamination and a sequencing artifact. In a later analysis, a clonal expansion index was calculated for each public chain from normalized within-repertoire ranks of inferred template counts. In a later analysis, generation probabilities were computed with a VDJ recombination model fitted to out-of-frame rearrangements, and the resulting probabilities were checked against IGoR. Hypergeometric tests were used in a later analysis to score TCR-TCR, TCR-HLA and TCR-CMV co-occurrence, with a repertoire-size bias correction applied to the TCR pairs. To estimate false discovery rates, a later analysis permuted the HLA or CMV assignments 20 times. A later analysis grouped co-occurring TCRs with DBSCAN, adding TCRdist sequence similarity when clustering within HLA-allele-positive subsets. Repertoires with fewer than 30,000 or more than 120,000 public chains, plus five repertoires with anomalous nucleotide sharing, were excluded from co-occurrence clustering. As stored in TCRdb, this immuneACCESS dataset retains in-frame rearrangements with V and J assigned. A fraction of the clones does not appear; measured against another copy, unresolved V genes explain less than half of the discrepancy, and the remainder lacks a known reason. That table gives V, J and clone size, and the DNA gave D and trimming. The data table for this sample lists 30,000 to 40,000 clones. The biggest ten clones account for 3.4% of the sample.

The sequenced material came from PBMCs. The chain joins TRBV30 to TRBJ2-3; TRBD1 fits 8 bases in the junction. The origin of this receptor is a woman aged 40 to 49 in good health and CMV-seropositive. The CDR3 here reads CAWSPPGQDPHKQYF. The DNA sequence is as follows: TGTGCCTGGAGTCCCCCGGGACAGGACCCTCATAAGCAGTATTTT.